This entry lists 31 T cell receptor beta chains sequenced from one sample in a study of regulatory T cells in long-lasting Graves disease. Construction of the TCR beta libraries employed iRepertoire HTBI primers in conjunction with Arm-PCR of CDR3 regions. TCRdb independently ran MiXCR on the multiplex PCR reads; one entry per CDR3 protein. The data contain roughly 490,000 distinct CDR3 sequences, approximately 23% of them singletons. Time point of the sample: persistent/refractory GD, antithyroid drugs over 5 years with positive TRAb. Making the TCR library involved RNA that had been extracted from PBMCs. The source material was peripheral blood mononuclear cells (PBMCs), sampled when the disease was refractory, from a patient treated with antithyroid drugs. The source is a female donor with Graves disease.

This clonotype was seen a few times. CDR3 region: CSARDNWGSGETQYF. CDR3 sequence (DNA): TGCAGTGCTAGAGATAACTGGGGTAGCGGAGAGACCCAGTACTTC. J is TRBJ2-5 and V is TRBV20-1; possibly TRBD2 for D (6 bases). The V end was cut by 0 bases, the J end by 4 bases, with 15 bases between. The V gene's germline CDR1 is DFQATT and CDR2 SNEGSKA (reference sequence). The CDR3 extends over 15 amino acids.

V usage is TRBV20-1 and J usage is TRBJ2-7, with TRBD1 matching 7 bases. V lost 0 bases, J lost 3 bases, and 14 bases stayed unmatched. There are 17 residues in the CDR3. Germline-derived CDR1 and CDR2 are DFQATT and SNEGSKA (reference sequence). CDR3: CSARDPATGAFFYEQYF. DNA of the CDR3: TGCAGTGCTAGAGACCCAGCAACAGGGGCCTTTTTCTACGAGCAGTACTTC.

J is TRBJ2-1 and V is TRBV20-1; 13 bases line up with TRBD2. V was clipped by 4 bases and J by 6 bases; unmatched bases: 3. CDR1 and CDR2 from the germline V gene are DFQATT and SNEGSKA (reference sequence). The CDR3 length is 14 residues. CDR3 in DNA: TGCAGTGCTAAGGGGACTAGCGGGGTCAATGAGCAGTTCTTC. This translates into CSAKGTSGVNEQFF.

CDR3 residues: CASSTSGTGAAEAFF. The CDR3 DNA follows: TGTGCCAGCAGTACCTCAGGGACAGGGGCGGCTGAAGCTTTCTTT. The chain combines TRBV6-2 or TRBV6-3 with TRBJ1-1, with TRBD1 matching over 10 bases. The germline CDR1 and CDR2 sequences are MNHEY and SVGEGT. This CDR3 spans 15 amino acids. V lost 5 bases and J lost 6; bases outside the gene matches: 9.

This clonotype appeared once. The CDR3 nucleotides are TGTGCCAGCACCTCAAGCTCTGGAAACACCATATATTTT. Protein product: CASTSSSGNTIYF. This sequence joins TRBV2 and TRBJ1-3; D gene uncertain. CDR1 and CDR2 (germline): SNHLY, FYNNEI. CDR3 length: 13 residues. With 7 bases removed from V and 0 bases from J, the gap between germline ends came to 7 bases.

CDR3 in DNA: TGCAGTGCACCGACTAGCGGGGAGCTGTATACGCAGTATTTT. This sequence encodes CSAPTSGELYTQYF. The rearrangement links TRBV20-1 to TRBJ2-3; TRBD2 aligns across 11 bases. Germline CDR1 is DFQATT and CDR2 is SNEGSKA (reference sequence). V lost 6 bases to trimming and J lost 7 bases; unmatched junction nucleotides: 9. CDR3 length: 14 amino acids.

This clonotype was counted at least ten times. The genes are TRBV28 and TRBJ2-5; D may be TRBD1 or TRBD2 (7 bases each). V was shortened by 7 bases and J by 5 bases, with 14 bases between the two germline ends. This CDR3 region has 13 residues. Germline CDR1 and CDR2: MDHEN and SYDVKM. The CDR3 nucleotides read TGTGCCAGCACAGGGGGGGCTCAGGAGACCCAGTACTTC. Translating it yields CASTGGAQETQYF.

As regards this clonotype: A much bigger clone sits one base away, suggesting this may be a read error. The V and J genes are TRBV28 and TRBJ1-2; D is possibly TRBD1 (6 bases). This CDR3 is built from 17 residues. Germline lookup yields CDR1 MDHEN and CDR2 SYDVKM. The V end was cut by 6 bases, the J end by 6 bases, with 26 bases between. CDR3 loop: CASSQSPPRTDPHGYTF. CDR3 DNA: TGTGCCAGCAGCCAATCACCCCCAAGGACAGACCCCCATGGCTACACCTTC.

This clonotype was seen many times. The chain recombines TRBV6-1 with TRBJ1-1; D perhaps matches TRBD1 (6 bases). Germline-derived CDR1 and CDR2 are MNHNS and SASEGT. V was trimmed by 11 bases and J by 5 bases, leaving 15 bases between them. This CDR3 is built from 12 residues. The CDR3 sequence: CAGSQGQTEAFF. The CDR3 DNA sequence: TGTGCCGGCTCTCAGGGGCAGACTGAAGCTTTCTTT.

The sample holds a few counts of this clonotype. J is TRBJ2-7 and V is TRBV27; D is uncertain. Trimming cost V 6 bases and J 0 bases, with 9 bases left between them. The CDR3 runs 13 residues. The germline gives CDR1 MNHEY, CDR2 SMNVEV (reference sequence). The CDR3 DNA reads TGTGCCAGCAGGTCACTGGGCTCCTACGAGCAGTACTTC. Residues: CASRSLGSYEQYF.

A few counts support this clonotype. This rearrangement joins TRBV6-1 to TRBJ1-6; D is perhaps TRBD1 (5 bases). The CDR3 covers 15 residues. V lost 4 bases and J 7 bases, leaving 14 bases between the germline ends. CDR1 is MNHNS, CDR2 SASEGT, per germline. CDR3 loop: CASSAVGVPNSPLHF. CDR3 DNA sequence: TGTGCCAGCAGTGCGGTGGGGGTGCCCAATTCACCCCTCCACTTT.

This clonotype appeared many times. V and J are TRBV7-3 and TRBJ1-1; D uncertain. V was cut by 2 bases and J by 11 bases, with 12 bases left in between. The CDR3 has 12 amino acids. Germline loops: CDR1 SGHTA, CDR2 FQGTGA. CDR3 sequence (DNA): TGTGCCAGCAGCTTAGAATATGGTGAGGCTTTCTTT. Its protein is CASSLEYGEAFF.

This clonotype was counted at least ten times. V gene TRBV12-3 or TRBV12-4 combines with J gene TRBJ1-1; D gene unclear. V lost 5 bases, J lost 3 bases, and 16 bases lay in between. This CDR3 is 15 amino acids long. The CDR3, as DNA: TGTGCCAGCAGTCGGAGGGAGGGATGGCACACTGAAGCTTTCTTT. Protein product: CASSRREGWHTEAFF.

This clonotype was seen just once. This rearrangement joins TRBV28 to TRBJ1-5; maybe TRBD1 (6 bases). Germline V lookup: CDR1 MDHEN, CDR2 SYDVKM. The V gene lost 2 bases and the J gene lost 7 bases, with 18 bases spanning the gap. The CDR3 has 16 residues. CDR3 nucleotide sequence: TGTGCCAGCAGTTTAATAGGGGGGGGCGAGGGCCAGCCCCAGCATTTT. This sequence encodes CASSLIGGGEGQPQHF.

The chain carries TRBV6-1 and TRBJ2-1, with 9 bases identical to TRBD2. The germline V gene has CDR1 MNHNS and CDR2 SASEGT. The CDR3 extends over 14 amino acids. Germline trimming cut 6 bases from V and 7 bases from J; bases unmatched to any gene: 7. The CDR3 reads CASSGLALENEQFF. DNA of the CDR3: TGTGCCAGCAGCGGACTAGCGTTAGAGAATGAGCAGTTCTTC.

This clonotype was seen repeatedly, ten times or more. V is TRBV28 and J is TRBJ2-5, with TRBD2 identical over 9 bases. Germline-derived CDR1 and CDR2 are MDHEN and SYDVKM. CDR3 size: 14 residues. With V trimmed by 6 bases and J by 5 bases, 7 bases remained unmatched. CDR3 protein: CASRPGTSRETQYF. The CDR3 nucleotides are TGTGCCAGCAGGCCCGGGACTAGCAGGGAGACCCAGTACTTC.

Many counts were recorded for this clonotype. This chain uses TRBV6-1 with TRBJ2-7, with TRBD1 matching 10 bases. The ends lost 6 bases at V and 5 bases at J; junction bases unmatched: 7. The germline V gene encodes CDR1 MNHNS and CDR2 SASEGT. The CDR3 extends over 14 amino acids. CDR3 loop: CASSRDRGVDEQYF. DNA for the CDR3: TGTGCCAGCAGCCGGGACAGGGGTGTCGACGAGCAGTACTTC.

The V and J genes are TRBV3-1 and TRBJ1-2; 7 bases fit TRBD1. Unmatched junction bases numbered 4, after V lost 0 bases and J lost 3 bases. Germline CDR1 is LGHDT and CDR2 is YNNKEL (reference sequence). The CDR3 is 15 amino acids. The CDR3 protein is CASSQDRGFHYGYTF. CDR3 DNA sequence: TGTGCCAGCAGCCAAGACAGGGGGTTTCACTATGGCTACACCTTC.

Points on this clonotype: One junction end disagrees with the germline gene, perhaps due to a read error. The chain uses TRBV9 and TRBJ1-4; D may be TRBD1 (5 bases). This CDR3 region has 14 residues. Germline loops: CDR1 SGDLS, CDR2 YYNGEE. This chain's CDR3 is CASSLGVRAERLFF. CDR3 sequence (DNA): TGTGCCAGCAGCCTAGGGGTACGAGCTGAAAGACTGTTTTTT.

Notes on this clonotype: A much bigger clone sits one base away, suggesting this may be a read error. The chain is built from TRBV6-1 and TRBJ2-5, with D tentatively TRBD1 (5 bases). V was clipped by 5 bases and J by 1 base, with 11 bases between them. Germline V lookup: CDR1 MNHNS, CDR2 SASEGT. This CDR3 region has 14 residues. CDR3 loop: CASSLKGLQETQYF. For the CDR3, the DNA is TGTGCCAGCAGTCTCAAGGGGCTCCAAGAGACCCAGTACTTC.

This chain uses TRBV9 with TRBJ2-3, with TRBD2 matching 13 bases. CDR1 and CDR2 from the germline V gene are SGDLS and YYNGEE. The CDR3 length is 17 residues. The V and J ends lost 3 bases and 7 bases, in that order; junction bases with no gene match: 11. CDR3 coding DNA: TGTGCCAGCAGCGCCGGGACTAGCGGGGTCCTGGTGAATACGCAGTATTTT. The encoded protein is CASSAGTSGVLVNTQYF.

This clonotype was observed at least ten times. This chain joins TRBV28 and TRBJ2-7, with D hard to call. Trimming left V 4 bases short and J 4 bases short, with 20 bases between. From germline, CDR1 is MDHEN and CDR2 SYDVKM. This CDR3 region has 16 residues. The DNA of the CDR3 is TGTGCCAGCAGTTGCATGTCTTATTGTGTGAATTACGAGCAGTACTTC. Protein product: CASSCMSYCVNYEQYF.

This clonotype was observed at least ten times. The chain couples TRBV6-1 to TRBJ2-7; D perhaps matches TRBD1 (6 bases). The ends were cut back, 6 bases at V and 5 bases at J, with 17 bases in the middle. Per germline, CDR1 MNHNS and CDR2 SASEGT. The CDR3 spans 14 residues. The CDR3 DNA reads as TGTGCCAGCAGGTCCTTCACAGGGCTCGACGAGCAGTACTTC. This codes for CASRSFTGLDEQYF.

This clonotype was found many times. This chain links TRBV5-1 with TRBJ1-5, with TRBD1 identical over 9 bases. V lost 4 bases to trimming and J lost 5 bases; unmatched junction nucleotides: 7. CDR1 is SGHRS and CDR2 is YFSETQ in the germline V gene. The CDR3 consists of 15 residues. CDR3 loop: CASSLGTGSDQPQHF. In nucleotides, the CDR3 is TGCGCCAGCAGCCTCGGGACAGGGTCCGATCAGCCCCAGCATTTT.

This clonotype was observed many times. The chain is built from TRBV28 and TRBJ1-2; D call uncertain. Germline CDR1 and CDR2: MDHEN and SYDVKM. The CDR3 has 15 amino acids. V was shortened by 5 bases and J by 0 bases, with 13 bases between the two germline ends. The DNA of the CDR3 is TGTGCCAGCAGTGAACCAGGAGCTTCTAACTATGGCTACACCTTC. This translates into CASSEPGASNYGYTF.

This clonotype was found many times. This chain links TRBV2 with TRBJ2-7; 9 bases are a match to TRBD2. The CDR3 runs 16 residues. The germline CDR1 and CDR2 sequences are SNHLY and FYNNEI. The trim removed 2 bases at V and 0 bases at J, leaving 5 bases unmatched. The DNA of the CDR3 is TGTGCCAGCAGTGAATTAGCGGGGGCCCCCTCCTACGAGCAGTACTTC. It specifies CASSELAGAPSYEQYF.

This clonotype was found many times. The genes are TRBV6-5 and TRBJ2-7, with D perhaps matching TRBD1 (6 bases). Germline V gene sequence: CDR1 MNHEY, CDR2 SVGAGI. The CDR3 is 15 amino acids. Trimming left V 0 bases short and J 1 base short, with 10 bases between. CDR3 sequence reads: CASSYSGDRSYEQYF. DNA for the CDR3: TGTGCCAGCAGTTACTCGGGAGACAGGTCCTACGAGCAGTACTTC.

This clonotype was detected a few times. The rearrangement uses TRBV19 and TRBJ1-1; TRBD1 might be the D (5 bases). The germline V gene has CDR1 LNHDA and CDR2 SQIVND (reference sequence). The CDR3 has 15 amino acids. V was trimmed by 3 bases and J by 4 bases, leaving 15 bases between them. The DNA of the CDR3 is TGTGCCAGTAGTATCCCAGGCGAGGGGTTCACTGAAGCTTTCTTT. It codes for CASSIPGEGFTEAFF.

This clonotype turned up a few times. The chain combines TRBV20-1 with TRBJ1-4, with D perhaps TRBD1 (6 bases). CDR3 size: 16 residues. In germline, CDR1 is DFQATT, CDR2 SNEGSKA (reference sequence). V lost 1 base, J lost 3 bases, and 15 bases lay in between. The CDR3 protein is CSARAPHRESNEKLFF. The CDR3 coding sequence is TGCAGTGCTAGAGCTCCCCACAGGGAGTCTAATGAAAAACTGTTTTTT.

This clonotype was seen many times. The chain couples TRBV7-8 to TRBJ2-7; D remains unclear. The CDR3 length is 14 residues. The germline V and J ends were trimmed by 2 bases and 1 base, with 9 bases remaining between them. In germline, CDR1 is SGHVS, CDR2 FQNEAQ. The CDR3 protein is CASSLMGISYEQYF. The CDR3 bases are TGTGCCAGCAGCTTAATGGGGATTTCCTACGAGCAGTACTTC. Full variable domain (outside the CDR3, taken from reference TRBV7-8 and TRBJ2-7): GAGVSQSPRYKVAKRGQDVALRCDPISGHVSLFWYQQALGQGPEFLTYFQNEAQLDKSGLPSDRFFAERPEGSVSTLKIQRTQQEDSAVYLCASSLMGISYEQYFGPGTRLTVT.

This clonotype has only a few counts. This chain joins TRBV15 and TRBJ1-4, with D perhaps matching TRBD1 (6 bases). V lost 0 bases and J lost 7, with 15 bases in between. CDR3 length: 16 residues. Germline assignment: CDR1 LNHNV and CDR2 YYDKDF (reference sequence). The CDR3 nucleotides read TGTGCCACCAGCAGAGATCGGGGAGGGGGAGCTGAAAAACTGTTTTTT. Translated, it gives CATSRDRGGGAEKLFF.